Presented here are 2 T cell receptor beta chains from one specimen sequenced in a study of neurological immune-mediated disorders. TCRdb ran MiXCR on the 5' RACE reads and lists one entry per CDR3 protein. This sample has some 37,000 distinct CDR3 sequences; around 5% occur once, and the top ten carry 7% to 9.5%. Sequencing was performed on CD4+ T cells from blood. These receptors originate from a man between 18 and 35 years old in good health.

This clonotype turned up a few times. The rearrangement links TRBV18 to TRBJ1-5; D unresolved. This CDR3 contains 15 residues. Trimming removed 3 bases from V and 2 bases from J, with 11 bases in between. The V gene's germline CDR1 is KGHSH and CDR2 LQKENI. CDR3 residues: CASSPGYEGNQPQHF. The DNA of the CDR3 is TGTGCCAGCTCACCTGGGTACGAGGGCAATCAGCCCCAGCATTTT.

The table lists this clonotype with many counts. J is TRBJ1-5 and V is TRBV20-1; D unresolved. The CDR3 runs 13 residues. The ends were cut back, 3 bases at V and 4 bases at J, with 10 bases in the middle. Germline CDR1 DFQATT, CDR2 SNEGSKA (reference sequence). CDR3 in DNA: TGCAGTGCTAGCCCGCCCCGTAATCAGCCCCAGCATTTT. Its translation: CSASPPRNQPQHF.